This T cell receptor beta chain was retrieved from a study of control samples from healthy donors and cancer patients. CDR3 size: 17 residues. Germline V CDR1 and CDR2: MNHEY, SMNVEV (reference sequence). The J segment lost 4 bases and the V segment lost 5 bases, leaving 10 bases of the junction unmatched. Repertoires were generated with immunoSEQ multiplex PCR, while TCRdb's copy carries only in-frame clones and drops some. Seen here are approximately 140,000 clones, approximately 91% observed once, and the top ten hold roughly 8.7%. This clonotype was sampled from a woman aged 30 to 39 in good health. What was sequenced was blood. This chain uses TRBV27 with TRBJ2-2; TRBD1 matches at 10 bases. This CDR3 reads CASSPFGTGVITGELFF. The CDR3 DNA is TGTGCCAGCAGTCCATTCGGGACAGGGGTTATCACCGGGGAGCTGTTTTTT.